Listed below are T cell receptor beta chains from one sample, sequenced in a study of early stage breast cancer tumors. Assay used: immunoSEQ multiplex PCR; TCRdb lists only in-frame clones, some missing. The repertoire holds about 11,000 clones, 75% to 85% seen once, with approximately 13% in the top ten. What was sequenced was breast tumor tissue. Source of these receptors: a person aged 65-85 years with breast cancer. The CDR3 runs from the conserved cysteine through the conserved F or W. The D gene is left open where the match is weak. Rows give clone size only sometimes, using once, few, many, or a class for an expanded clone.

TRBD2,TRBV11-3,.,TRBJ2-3,CASSPGTSGTDTQYF,TGTGCCAGCAGCCCCGGGACTAGCGGCACAGATACGCAGTATTTT
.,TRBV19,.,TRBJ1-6,CASSMEPGASNSPLHF,TGTGCCAGTAGTATGGAGCCAGGGGCCTCAAATTCACCCCTCCACTTT
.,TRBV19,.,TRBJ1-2,CATFSPASGVWGYTF,TGTGCCACCTTTTCCCCGGCCTCGGGTGTTTGGGGCTACACCTTC
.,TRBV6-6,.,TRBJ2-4,CASRTAGLAKNIQYF,TGTGCCAGCAGAACAGCAGGGTTAGCCAAAAACATTCAGTACTTC
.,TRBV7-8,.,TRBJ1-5,CASSFRPNQPQHF,TGTGCCAGCAGCTTCAGGCCCAATCAGCCCCAGCATTTT
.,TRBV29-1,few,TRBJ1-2,CSVVRSGNYGYTF,TGCAGCGTGGTTAGATCAGGGAACTATGGCTACACCTTC
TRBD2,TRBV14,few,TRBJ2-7,CASSQELAGGPIEQYF,TGTGCCAGCAGCCAGGAATTAGCGGGAGGGCCCATCGAGCAGTACTTC
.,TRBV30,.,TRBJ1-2,CAWREGRNYGYTF,TGTGCCTGGAGGGAGGGACGGAACTATGGCTACACCTTC
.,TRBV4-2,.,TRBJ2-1,CASSQDRTMEQFF,TGTGCCAGCAGCCAAGATCGGACTATGGAGCAGTTCTTC
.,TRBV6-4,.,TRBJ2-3,CASSPEGGSTDTQYF,TGTGCCAGCAGTCCCGAAGGCGGGAGCACAGATACGCAGTATTTT
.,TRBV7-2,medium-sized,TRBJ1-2,CASSSFQGSSYGYTF,TGTGCCAGCAGCTCGTTTCAGGGATCTTCCTATGGCTACACCTTC
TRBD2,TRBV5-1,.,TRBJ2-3,CASSSASGVTDTQYF,TGCGCCAGCAGCTCTGCTAGCGGGGTGACAGATACGCAGTATTTT
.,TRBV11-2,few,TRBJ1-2,CASSPGQNYGYTF,TGTGCCAGCAGCCCGGGACAAAACTATGGCTACACCTTC
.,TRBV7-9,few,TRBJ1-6,CASGAGIINSPLHF,TGTGCCAGCGGGGCGGGGATAATAAATTCACCCCTCCACTTT
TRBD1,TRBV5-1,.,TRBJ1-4,CASSSGGSRGEKLFF,TGCGCCAGCAGCTCAGGGGGCTCCCGCGGTGAAAAACTGTTTTTT
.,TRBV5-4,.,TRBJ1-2,CASSPPGVFGYTF,TGTGCCAGCAGCCCCCCCGGGGTGTTTGGCTACACCTTC
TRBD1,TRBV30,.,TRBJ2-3,CAWSKTGGTDTQYF,TGTGCCTGGTCCAAAACAGGGGGCACAGATACGCAGTATTTT
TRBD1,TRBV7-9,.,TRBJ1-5,CASSFGTGRGQPQHF,TGTGCCAGCAGCTTTGGGACAGGAAGGGGTCAGCCCCAGCATTTT
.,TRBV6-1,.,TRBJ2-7,CASSEAGGGAGYEQYF,TGTGCCAGCAGTGAAGCGGGGGGTGGTGCTGGCTACGAGCAGTACTTC
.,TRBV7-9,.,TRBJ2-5,CASSQSGLEETQYF,TGCGCCAGCAGCCAAAGCGGGCTGGAAGAGACCCAGTACTTC
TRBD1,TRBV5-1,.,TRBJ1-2,CASSATQGAGYGYTF,TGCGCCAGCAGCGCAACTCAGGGGGCTGGCTATGGCTACACCTTC
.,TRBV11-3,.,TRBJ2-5,CASSPGTPNQETQYF,TGTGCCAGCAGCCCCGGGACTCCAAATCAAGAGACCCAGTACTTC
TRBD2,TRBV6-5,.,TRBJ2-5,CASSPRSGGPETQYF,TGTGCCAGCAGTCCCCGAAGCGGGGGGCCAGAGACCCAGTACTTC
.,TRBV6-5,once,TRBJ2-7,CASSPGGSGEQYF,TGTGCCAGCAGTCCAGGGGGGTCAGGCGAGCAGTACTTC
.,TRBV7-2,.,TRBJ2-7,CASSSPTRPPHGNEQYF,TGTGCCAGCAGCTCCCCTACCCGGCCGCCCCACGGGAACGAGCAGTACTTC
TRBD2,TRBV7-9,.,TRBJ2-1,CASSLGGLAGGREQFF,TGTGCCAGCAGCTTAGGGGGACTAGCGGGAGGTCGTGAGCAGTTCTTC
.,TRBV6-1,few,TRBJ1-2,CASSEGVGRGYGYTF,TGTGCCAGCAGTGAGGGGGTAGGGCGGGGCTATGGCTACACCTTC
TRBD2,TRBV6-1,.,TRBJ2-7,CASRTSGGNSYEQYF,TGTGCCAGTAGGACTAGCGGGGGAAATTCCTACGAGCAGTACTTC